Given below is one T cell receptor (beta chain) in context. Its antigen is not known. Generated by immunoSEQ multiplex PCR, the TCRdb table keeps only in-frame clones and is missing some. The sample yields some 87,000 clones, about two thirds seen once. This sample was included in a study of fetal regulatory T cell absence and autoimmunity. Study findings and constraints: Cord blood and pancreas showed broadly similar TRB gene family usage. Oligoclonal TCR enrichment in pancreas over cord blood reached over 85-fold for some clones.

The germline V gene encodes CDR1 SGHNT and CDR2 YYREEE (reference sequence). V was shortened by 3 bases and J by 2 bases, with 18 bases between the two germline ends. The CDR3 loop spans 16 amino acids. The chain is built from TRBV5-4 and TRBJ2-7; a possible D gene is TRBD2 (5 bases). The clonotype was recovered from a male donor with IPEX syndrome. Sequencing was carried out using pancreas tissue. In nucleotides, the CDR3 is TGTGCCAGCAGCTCGAATGAGGGATCCGCACCCTACGAGCAGTACTTC. Its translation: CASSSNEGSAPYEQYF.